This is a list of T cell receptor beta chains from one sample in a study of blood T cell repertoires in COVID-19. Assay: immunoSEQ multiplex PCR; the TCRdb copy retains only in-frame clones and omits some. This table holds 330,000 or so clones, roughly 87% found once. The sequencing input was peripheral blood. All receptors derive from a woman aged 60-75 years with COVID-19, enrolled during active disease. Each CDR3 is given with its conserved first and last residue. The D gene is left open where the match is weak. Clone size is given for some rows only: seen once, a few or many times, or a class if the clone is expanded.

j_gene,abundance,d_gene,v_gene,CDR3aa,CDR3nt
TRBJ1-2,once,TRBD1,TRBV4-1,CASTGDRAGGYTF,TGCGCCAGCACCGGGGACAGGGCTGGGGGCTACACCTTC
TRBJ2-3,NA,NA,TRBV20-1,CSASRRGVTDTQYF,TGCAGTGCTAGTCGCCGGGGTGTGACAGATACGCAGTATTTT
TRBJ2-1,NA,NA,TRBV27,CASSRTPFSYNEQFF,TGTGCCAGCAGCCGAACACCCTTCTCCTACAATGAGCAGTTCTTC
TRBJ1-2,NA,NA,TRBV6-5,CASRIKQGPNYGYTF,TGTGCCAGCAGGATAAAACAGGGCCCTAACTATGGCTACACCTTC
TRBJ1-2,NA,TRBD1,TRBV28,CASSSLGTGGLYGYTF,TGTGCCAGCAGTTCCCTGGGGACAGGGGGTCTCTATGGCTACACCTTC
TRBJ2-3,NA,TRBD1,TRBV7-7,CASSLGTGAADTQYF,TGTGCTAGCAGCTTAGGGACAGGAGCTGCAGATACGCAGTATTTT
TRBJ1-2,NA,NA,TRBV2,CASSEERCDF,TGTGCCAGCAGTGAAGAGCGTTGTGACTTC
TRBJ1-3,NA,NA,TRBV4-2,CASSQDRQALGNTIYF,TGTGCCAGCAGCCAAGATCGACAGGCATTAGGAAACACCATATATTTT
TRBJ1-2,NA,NA,TRBV9,CASSPPGRVVYGYTF,TGTGCCAGCAGCCCGCCCGGCAGGGTAGTCTATGGCTACACCTTC
TRBJ1-6,NA,TRBD1,TRBV5-4,CASSLSGTDSPLHF,TGTGCCAGCAGCTTATCCGGGACAGATTCACCCCTCCACTTT
TRBJ1-2,NA,TRBD1,TRBV28,CASSQTGGLNYGYTF,TGTGCCAGCAGTCAGACAGGGGGCCTCAACTATGGCTACACCTTC
TRBJ2-2,NA,NA,TRBV11-2,CASSSSGVGTGELFF,TGTGCCAGCAGCTCATCAGGGGTAGGCACCGGGGAGCTGTTTTTT
TRBJ1-2,NA,NA,TRBV27,CASSFSGNYGYTF,TGTGCCAGCAGTTTCTCGGGGAACTATGGCTACACCTTC
TRBJ1-4,NA,TRBD1,TRBV5-4,CASSSGGSNEKLFF,TGTGCCAGCAGCTCAGGGGGATCAAATGAAAAACTGTTTTTT
TRBJ1-1,NA,TRBD1,TRBV7-3,CASSLTGTGGLTEAFF,TGTGCCAGCAGCTTAACGGGGACAGGGGGCTTGACTGAAGCTTTCTTT
TRBJ1-1,NA,TRBD1,TRBV28,CASTRPPGQGSWAFF,TGTGCCAGCACCCGACCGCCGGGACAGGGATCGTGGGCTTTCTTT
TRBJ2-7,NA,TRBD1,TRBV28,CASSSPGQSYEQYF,TGTGCCAGCAGTTCACCGGGACAGAGCTACGAGCAGTACTTC
TRBJ2-7,NA,NA,TRBV4-1,CASSHSPEPGEQYF,TGCGCCAGCAGTCACAGTCCTGAACCGGGGGAGCAGTACTTC
TRBJ1-6,few,NA,TRBV9,CASSVASGRGSNSPLHF,TGTGCCAGCAGCGTGGCGTCGGGCAGGGGCAGTAATTCACCCCTCCACTTT
TRBJ1-1,NA,TRBD1,TRBV6-5,CATQAGTANTEAFF,TGTGCCACCCAGGCCGGGACAGCGAACACTGAAGCTTTCTTT
TRBJ2-3,NA,TRBD1,TRBV19,CASSIGRGTDLRIDTQYF,TGTGCCAGTAGTATAGGGAGAGGGACAGACTTGCGGATAGATACGCAGTATTTT
TRBJ1-1,NA,NA,TRBV3-1/TRBV3-2,CASSQEVGGVNTEAFF,TGTGCCAGCAGCCAAGAAGTCGGGGGGGTGAACACTGAAGCTTTCTTT
TRBJ2-2,NA,TRBD2,TRBV5-4,CASSSPTSGAPGELFF,TGTGCCAGCAGCTCTCCGACTAGCGGGGCCCCCGGGGAGCTGTTTTTT
TRBJ1-1,NA,NA,TRBV2,CASVGRRGAEAFF,TGTGCCAGCGTAGGACGCAGGGGTGCTGAAGCTTTCTTT
TRBJ1-2,NA,TRBD1,TRBV7-3,CASSLLGTGRNYGYTF,TGTGCCAGCAGTCTATTAGGGACAGGGAGGAACTATGGCTACACCTTC
TRBJ2-1,NA,NA,TRBV15,CATSRDGGSRWNEQFF,TGTGCCACCAGCAGAGATGGGGGGTCTCGATGGAATGAGCAGTTCTTC